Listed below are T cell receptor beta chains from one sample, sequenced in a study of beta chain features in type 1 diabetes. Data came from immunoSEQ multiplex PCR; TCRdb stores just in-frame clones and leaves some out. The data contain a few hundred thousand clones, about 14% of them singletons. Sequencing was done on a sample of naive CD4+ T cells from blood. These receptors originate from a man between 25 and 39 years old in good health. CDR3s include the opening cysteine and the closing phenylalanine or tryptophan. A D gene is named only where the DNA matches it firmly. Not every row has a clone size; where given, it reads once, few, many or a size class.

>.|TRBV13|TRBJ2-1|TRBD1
CASSLGQTGATYNEQFF
TGTGCCAGCAGCCTCGGACAGACAGGGGCGACGTACAATGAGCAGTTCTTC
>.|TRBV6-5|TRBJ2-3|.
CASRERAGTDTQYF
TGTGCCAGCAGGGAGCGGGCAGGCACAGATACGCAGTATTTT
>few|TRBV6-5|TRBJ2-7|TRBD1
CASSRGQRYYEQYF
TGTGCCAGCAGTCGGGGACAGCGTTACTACGAGCAGTACTTC
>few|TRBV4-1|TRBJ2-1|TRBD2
CASSQPTFGLAGGQGLNEQFF
TGCGCCAGCAGCCAACCCACCTTCGGACTAGCGGGAGGGCAAGGTCTAAATGAGCAGTTCTTC
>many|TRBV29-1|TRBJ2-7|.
CSAKGGEGGEQYF
TGCAGCGCCAAGGGGGGAGAGGGCGGCGAGCAGTACTTC
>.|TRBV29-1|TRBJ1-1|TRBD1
CSVVQGLSRTEAFF
TGCAGCGTTGTACAGGGGCTGAGTCGAACTGAAGCTTTCTTT
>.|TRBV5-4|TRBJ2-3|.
CASSRDHGDGTQYF
TGTGCCAGCAGCCGTGACCACGGCGATGGAACGCAGTATTTT
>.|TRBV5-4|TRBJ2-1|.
CASSHPAGNGFIDEQFF
TGTGCCAGCAGCCACCCCGCAGGGAATGGTTTTATCGATGAGCAGTTCTTC
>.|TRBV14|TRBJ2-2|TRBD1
CASRPRQGITGELFF
TGTGCCAGCAGACCAAGACAGGGAATCACCGGGGAGCTGTTTTTT
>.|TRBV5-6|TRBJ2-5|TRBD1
CASSLGARGPQETQYF
TGTGCCAGCAGCTTGGGTGCGAGGGGGCCCCAAGAGACCCAGTACTTC
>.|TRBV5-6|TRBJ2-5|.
CASKGHGRETQYF
TGTGCCAGCAAGGGACACGGAAGGGAGACCCAGTACTTC
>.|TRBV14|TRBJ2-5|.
CASSQAGLARGETQYF
TGTGCCAGCAGCCAGGCGGGCTTAGCACGGGGCGAGACCCAGTACTTC
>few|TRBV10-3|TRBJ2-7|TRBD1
CAIGDSLYEQYF
TGTGCCATCGGGGACAGCCTCTACGAGCAGTACTTC
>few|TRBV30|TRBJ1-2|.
CAWSPGYDYGYTF
TGTGCCTGGAGCCCAGGGTATGACTATGGCTACACCTTC
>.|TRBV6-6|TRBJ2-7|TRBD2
CASHGSGAYEQYF
TGTGCCAGTCATGGTAGCGGGGCGTACGAGCAGTACTTC
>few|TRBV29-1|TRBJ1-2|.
CSVPRGRGGGYTF
TGCAGCGTGCCCCGGGGCAGGGGAGGTGGCTACACCTTC
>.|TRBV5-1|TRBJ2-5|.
CASSLGGQETQYF
TGCGCCAGCAGCTTGGGAGGCCAAGAGACCCAGTACTTC
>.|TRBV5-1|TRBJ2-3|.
CASSPGHATSTDTQYF
TGCGCCAGCTCTCCGGGACACGCAACCAGCACAGATACGCAGTATTTT
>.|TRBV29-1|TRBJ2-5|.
CSVGRRLEETQYF
TGCAGCGTTGGGCGCAGACTTGAAGAGACCCAGTACTTC
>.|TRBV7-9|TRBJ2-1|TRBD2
CASSAYLAGVYEQFF
TGTGCCAGCAGCGCGTACCTAGCGGGAGTGTATGAGCAGTTCTTC
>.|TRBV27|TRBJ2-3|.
CASSLGPGFTDTQYF
TGTGCCAGCAGTCTCGGGCCGGGCTTCACAGATACGCAGTATTTT
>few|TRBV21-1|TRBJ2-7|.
CASSTPGQAQCEQYF
TGTGCCAGCTCTACTCCGGGACAGGCGCAATGCGAGCAGTACTTC
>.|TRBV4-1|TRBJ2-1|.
CASSPGPASYNEQFF
TGCGCCAGCAGCCCGGGGCCCGCGTCCTACAATGAGCAGTTCTTC
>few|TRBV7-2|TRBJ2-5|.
CASSRSGLGETQYF
TGTGCCAGCAGCCGGAGCGGGCTGGGGGAGACCCAGTACTTC
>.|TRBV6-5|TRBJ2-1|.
CASSSRDSNEQFF
TGTGCCAGCAGTTCCCGGGACTCCAATGAGCAGTTCTTC
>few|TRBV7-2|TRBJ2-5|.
CASNRDRSQETQYF
TGTGCCAGCAACCGGGACCGGTCCCAAGAGACCCAGTACTTC
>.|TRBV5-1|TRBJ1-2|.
CASSFLREDYGYTF
TGCGCCAGCAGCTTCCTCAGGGAGGACTATGGCTACACCTTC
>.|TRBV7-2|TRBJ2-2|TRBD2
CASSLLAGGWTGELFF
TGTGCCAGCAGCTTACTGGCGGGAGGGTGGACCGGGGAGCTGTTTTTT
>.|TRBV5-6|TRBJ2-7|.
CASSFGEYEQYF
TGTGCCAGCAGCTTTGGAGAGTACGAGCAGTACTTC
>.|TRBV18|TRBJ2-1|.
CASSPPVGWGSSYNEQFF
TGTGCCAGCTCACCACCGGTAGGATGGGGGAGCTCCTACAATGAGCAGTTCTTC
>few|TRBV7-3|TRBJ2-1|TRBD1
CASSSDRHEQFF
TGTGCCAGCAGCTCGGACAGGCACGAGCAGTTCTTC
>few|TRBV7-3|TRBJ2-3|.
CASSLGGPSSDTQYF
TGTGCCAGCAGCTTAGGAGGGCCCTCGTCAGATACGCAGTATTTT
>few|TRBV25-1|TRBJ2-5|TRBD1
CASTPLDREEETQYF
TGTGCCAGCACCCCCCTTGACAGGGAAGAGGAGACCCAGTACTTC
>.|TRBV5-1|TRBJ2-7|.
CASSPNPAGSKYEQYF
TGCGCCAGCAGCCCTAATCCGGCAGGGTCAAAGTACGAGCAGTACTTC
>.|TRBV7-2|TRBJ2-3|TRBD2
CASSWLREGDTQYF
TGTGCCAGCAGCTGGCTGCGGGAGGGAGATACGCAGTATTTT
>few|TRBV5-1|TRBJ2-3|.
CASSLAGTTTDTQYF
TGCGCCAGCAGCTTGGCCGGGACCACCACAGATACGCAGTATTTT
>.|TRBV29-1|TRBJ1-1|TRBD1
CSVETGGDTEAFF
TGCAGCGTTGAAACAGGGGGGGACACTGAAGCTTTCTTT
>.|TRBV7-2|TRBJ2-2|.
CASSLASIGELFF
TGTGCCAGCAGCTTAGCGTCCATCGGGGAGCTGTTTTTT
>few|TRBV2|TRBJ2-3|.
CASSDRRGSSTDTQYF
TGTGCCAGCAGTGATCGTCGAGGATCTAGCACAGATACGCAGTATTTT
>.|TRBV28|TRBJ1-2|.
CASSFRAIHF
TGTGCCAGCAGTTTCCGGGCTATTCACTTC
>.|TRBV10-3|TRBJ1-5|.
CAISLRQGDQPQHF
TGTGCCATCAGCCTACGCCAGGGCGACCAGCCCCAGCATTTT
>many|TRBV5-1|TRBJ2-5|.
CASSLRQGGETQYF
TGCGCCAGCAGCTTGCGTCAGGGCGGCGAGACCCAGTACTTC
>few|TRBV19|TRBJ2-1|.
CASSISRSYNEQFF
TGTGCCAGTAGTATCAGCCGCTCCTACAATGAGCAGTTCTTC
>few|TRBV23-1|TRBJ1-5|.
CASMIGEATSNQPQHF
TGCGCCAGCATGATCGGGGAAGCAACGAGCAATCAGCCCCAGCATTTT
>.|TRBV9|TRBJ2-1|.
CASSVGVGYNEQFF
TGTGCCAGCAGCGTCGGGGTGGGCTACAATGAGCAGTTCTTC
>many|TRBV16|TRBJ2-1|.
CASSQLASNEQFF
TGTGCCAGCAGCCAGCTAGCGTCGAATGAGCAGTTCTTC
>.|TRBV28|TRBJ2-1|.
CASSFTGTASGEQFF
TGTGCCAGCAGTTTTACCGGGACTGCCTCGGGTGAGCAGTTCTTC
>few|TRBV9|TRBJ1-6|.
CASSVGSGNNSPLHF
TGTGCCAGCAGCGTAGGATCAGGAAACAATTCACCCCTCCACTTT
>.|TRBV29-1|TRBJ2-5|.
CSVALATQETQYF
TGCAGCGTCGCACTAGCTACCCAAGAGACCCAGTACTTC
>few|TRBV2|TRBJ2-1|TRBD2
CASATSGNNEQFF
TGTGCCAGCGCGACTAGCGGAAACAATGAGCAGTTCTTC
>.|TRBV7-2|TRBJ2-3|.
CASSLRHDTDTQYF
TGTGCCAGCAGCTTACGGCATGATACAGATACGCAGTATTTT